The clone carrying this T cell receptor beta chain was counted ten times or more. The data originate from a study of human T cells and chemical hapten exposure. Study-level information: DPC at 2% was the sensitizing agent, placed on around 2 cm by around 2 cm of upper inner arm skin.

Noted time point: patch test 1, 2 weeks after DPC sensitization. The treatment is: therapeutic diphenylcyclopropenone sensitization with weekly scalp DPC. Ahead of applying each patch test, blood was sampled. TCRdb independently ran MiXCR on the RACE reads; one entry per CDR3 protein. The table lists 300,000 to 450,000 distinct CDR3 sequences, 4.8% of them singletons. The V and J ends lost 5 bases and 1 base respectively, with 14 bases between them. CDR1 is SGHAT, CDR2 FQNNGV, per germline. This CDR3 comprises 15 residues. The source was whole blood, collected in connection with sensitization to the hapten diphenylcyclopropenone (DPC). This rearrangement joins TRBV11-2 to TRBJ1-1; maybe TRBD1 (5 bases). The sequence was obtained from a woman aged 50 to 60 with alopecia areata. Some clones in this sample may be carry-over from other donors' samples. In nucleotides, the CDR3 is TGTGCCAGCAGCCCTCGTGGCAGGGAGAACACTGAAGCTTTCTTT. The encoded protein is CASSPRGRENTEAFF.